This T cell receptor (beta chain) was observed in a study of cytomegalovirus exposure and HLA in healthy donors. About this clone itself: The antigen is undetermined.

13 Jbeta primers and 60 Vbeta primers were used for the PCR. The data were produced by immunoSEQ multiplex PCR, yet TCRdb's version contains in-frame clones alone and is incomplete. This table holds 75,000 to 90,000 clones, about 78% found once. Overall study findings and caveats: A later analysis showed TCR association rates differing by HLA locus, peaking at DRB1 and lowest at HLA-C. In a later analysis, several top co-occurrence clusters appeared linked to parvovirus B19, influenza, CMV and Epstein-Barr virus.

The V end lost 6 bases, the J end lost 3 bases, and 5 bases lay between the germline ends. The CDR3 has 11 residues. Per the germline V gene, CDR1 is ENHRY and CDR2 is SYGVKD. This receptor was taken from a woman in her thirties or forties in good health and CMV-seropositive. Source material: PBMCs. The V and J genes are TRBV10-3 and TRBJ1-1, with D possibly matching TRBD1 (5 bases). The CDR3 sequence: CAIRTDTEAFF. For the CDR3, the DNA is TGTGCCATCAGGACAGACACTGAAGCTTTCTTT.